The present TCR beta chain was sequenced within a study of T cell responses to AZD1222 COVID-19 vaccine. Study in general: Second-dose intervals of approximately 4 or approximately 12 weeks were pooled.

Points from the study as a whole: Spike-spanning, vaccine-associated CD4 TCRs were dominant at 160-218 and 743-854. Reportedly, nearly half of unique spike TCRs recognized epitopes outside B.1.351/B.1.1.7 mutations.

Turning to this clone: Its antigen remains unknown.

Germline V gene data show CDR1 as MGHRA and CDR2 as YSYEKL. The CDR3 sequence is 17 residues long. Trimming pared 8 bases from V and 2 bases from J, leaving 24 bases between. The table came from immunoSEQ multiplex PCR; TCRdb's copy has only in-frame clones and leaves some out. The repertoire holds fewer than 250,000 clones, 85% to 95% seen once, with 1% to 1.5% in the top ten. The chain employs TRBV4-1 and TRBJ1-2; a possible D gene is TRBD1 (5 bases). Sequenced material: peripheral blood, taken on day 0 of AZD1222 vaccination. The receptor was derived from an adult in good health. The CDR3: CASSRTKGEGTNYGYTF. The CDR3 DNA sequence: TGCGCCAGCTCCAGAACTAAGGGTGAGGGGACCAACTATGGCTACACCTTC.